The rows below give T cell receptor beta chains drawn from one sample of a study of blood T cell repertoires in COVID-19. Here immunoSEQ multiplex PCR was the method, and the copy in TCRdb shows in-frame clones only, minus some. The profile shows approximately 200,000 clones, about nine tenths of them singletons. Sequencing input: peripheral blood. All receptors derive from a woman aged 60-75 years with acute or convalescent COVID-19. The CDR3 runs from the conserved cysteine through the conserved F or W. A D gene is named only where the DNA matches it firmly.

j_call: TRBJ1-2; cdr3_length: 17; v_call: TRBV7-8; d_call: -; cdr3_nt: TGTGCCAGCAGCTTACTACCGGGACTCAGGGAGGACTATGGCTACACCTTC; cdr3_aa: CASSLLPGLREDYGYTF
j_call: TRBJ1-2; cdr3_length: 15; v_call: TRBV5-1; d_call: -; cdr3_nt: TGCGCCAGCAGCATACCCCTCGGAAGCGGCGAAGGCTACACCTTC; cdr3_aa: CASSIPLGSGEGYTF
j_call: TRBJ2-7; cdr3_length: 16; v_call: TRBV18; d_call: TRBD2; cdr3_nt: TGTGCCAGCTCACCAACTGTCGGGGGGGCCTATTACGAGCAGTACTTC; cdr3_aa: CASSPTVGGAYYEQYF
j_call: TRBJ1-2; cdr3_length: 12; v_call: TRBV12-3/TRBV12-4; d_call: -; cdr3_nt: TGTGCCAGCAGAGCGGAGCCCTATGGCTACACCTTC; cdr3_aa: CASRAEPYGYTF
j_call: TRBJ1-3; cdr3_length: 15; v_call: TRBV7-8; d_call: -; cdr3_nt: TGTGCCAGCAGCTTGGGGGCCATCTCTGGAAACACCATATATTTT; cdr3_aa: CASSLGAISGNTIYF
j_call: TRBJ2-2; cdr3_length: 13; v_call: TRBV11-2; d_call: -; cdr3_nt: TGTGCCAGCAGCTTCACTAACACCGGGGAGCTGTTTTTT; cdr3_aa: CASSFTNTGELFF
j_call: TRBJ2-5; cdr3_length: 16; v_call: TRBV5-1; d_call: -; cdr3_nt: TGCGCCAGCAGCTTGGAGTCTCCGGGGTTACAAGAGACCCAGTACTTC; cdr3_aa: CASSLESPGLQETQYF
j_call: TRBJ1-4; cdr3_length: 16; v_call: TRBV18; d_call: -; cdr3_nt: TGTGCCAGCTCACCACCGGAAGCAGGGGCTAATGAAAAACTGTTTTTT; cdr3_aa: CASSPPEAGANEKLFF
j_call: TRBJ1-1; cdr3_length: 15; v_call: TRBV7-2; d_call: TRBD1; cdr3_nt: TGTGCCAGCAGCTTAGAGGGGACAGGGCGCACTGAAGCTTTCTTT; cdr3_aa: CASSLEGTGRTEAFF
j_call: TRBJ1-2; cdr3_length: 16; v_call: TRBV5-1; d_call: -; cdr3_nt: TGCGCCAGCAGCTTGGGTAACAGGGCGAAGGTCTATGGCTACACCTTC; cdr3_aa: CASSLGNRAKVYGYTF
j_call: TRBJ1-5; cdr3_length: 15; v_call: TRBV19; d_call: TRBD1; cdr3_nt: TGTGCCAGTAGACCGACAGGGGGCGGCAATCAGCCCCAGCATTTT; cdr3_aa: CASRPTGGGNQPQHF
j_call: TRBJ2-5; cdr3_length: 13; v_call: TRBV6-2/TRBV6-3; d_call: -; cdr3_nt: TGTGCCAGCAGTTGGGACTCCCGAGAGACCCAGTACTTC; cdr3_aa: CASSWDSRETQYF
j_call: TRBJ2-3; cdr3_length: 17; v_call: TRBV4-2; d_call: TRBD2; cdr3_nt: TGTGCCAGCAGCCAAGAAGGGGCACTAGCGAACCAAGATACGCAGTATTTT; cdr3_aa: CASSQEGALANQDTQYF
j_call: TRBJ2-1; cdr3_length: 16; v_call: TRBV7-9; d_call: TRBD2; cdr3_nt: TGTGCCAGCAGCGACCGAGGGAAGCGGGGGGGCTATGAGCAGTTCTTC; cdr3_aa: CASSDRGKRGGYEQFF
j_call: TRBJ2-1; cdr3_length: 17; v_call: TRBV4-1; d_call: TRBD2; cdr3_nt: TGCGCCAGCAGCCAAGATCACACTAGCGGGGCCTACAATGAGCAGTTCTTC; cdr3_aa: CASSQDHTSGAYNEQFF
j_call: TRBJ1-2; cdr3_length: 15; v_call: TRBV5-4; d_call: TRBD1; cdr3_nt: TGTGCCAGCAGCCCGAGGGGGCCCAGGGAGTATGGCTACACCTTC; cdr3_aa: CASSPRGPREYGYTF
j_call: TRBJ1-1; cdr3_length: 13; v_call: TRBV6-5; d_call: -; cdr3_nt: TGTGCCAGCACCCTCCAGGGTAACACTGAAGCTTTCTTT; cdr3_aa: CASTLQGNTEAFF
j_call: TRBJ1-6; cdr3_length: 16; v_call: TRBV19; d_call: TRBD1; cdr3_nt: TGTGCCAGTAGTATTCTCCCGGGACAGGGACGATCACCCCTCCACTTT; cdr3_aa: CASSILPGQGRSPLHF
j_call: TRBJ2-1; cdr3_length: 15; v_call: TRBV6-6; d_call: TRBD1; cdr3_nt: TGTGCCAGCAGTTACGGGGGACAGGGGGACAATGAGCAGTTCTTC; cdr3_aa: CASSYGGQGDNEQFF
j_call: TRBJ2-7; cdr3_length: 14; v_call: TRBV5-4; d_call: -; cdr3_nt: TGTGCCAGCAGCTTTACTTTGGACAGAAACGAGCAGTACTTC; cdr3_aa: CASSFTLDRNEQYF